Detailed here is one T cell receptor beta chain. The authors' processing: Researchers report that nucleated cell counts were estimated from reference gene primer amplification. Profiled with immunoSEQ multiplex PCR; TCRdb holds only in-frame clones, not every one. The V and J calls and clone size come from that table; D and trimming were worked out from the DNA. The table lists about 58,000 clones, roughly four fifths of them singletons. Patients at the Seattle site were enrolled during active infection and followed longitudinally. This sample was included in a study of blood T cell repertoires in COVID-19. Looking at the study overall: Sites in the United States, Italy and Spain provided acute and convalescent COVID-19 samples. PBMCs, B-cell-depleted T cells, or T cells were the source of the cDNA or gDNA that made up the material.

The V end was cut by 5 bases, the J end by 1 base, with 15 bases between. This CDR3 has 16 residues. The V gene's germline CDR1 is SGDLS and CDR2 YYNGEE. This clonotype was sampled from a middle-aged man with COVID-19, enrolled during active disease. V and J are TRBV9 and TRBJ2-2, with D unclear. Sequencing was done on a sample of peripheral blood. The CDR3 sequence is CASRRGATLNTGELFF. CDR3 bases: TGTGCCAGCAGGAGAGGAGCGACTTTGAACACCGGGGAGCTGTTTTTT.